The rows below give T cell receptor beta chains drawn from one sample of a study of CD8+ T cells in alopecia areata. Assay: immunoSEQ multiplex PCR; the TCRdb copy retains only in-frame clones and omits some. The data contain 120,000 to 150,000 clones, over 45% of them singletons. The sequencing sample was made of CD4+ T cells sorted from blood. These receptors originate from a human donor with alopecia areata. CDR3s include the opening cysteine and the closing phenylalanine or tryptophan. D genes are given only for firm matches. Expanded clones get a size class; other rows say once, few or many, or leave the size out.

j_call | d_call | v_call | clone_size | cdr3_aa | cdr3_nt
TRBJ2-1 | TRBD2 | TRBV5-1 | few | CASSWDSGTWDEQFF | TGCGCCAGCAGCTGGGATAGCGGGACATGGGATGAGCAGTTCTTC
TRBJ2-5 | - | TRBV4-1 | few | CASSQVPLDETQYF | TGTGCCAGCAGCCAAGTCCCGCTCGATGAGACCCAGTACTTC
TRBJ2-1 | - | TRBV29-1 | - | CSVEPRNEQFF | TGCAGCGTCGAGCCTCGGAATGAGCAGTTCTTC
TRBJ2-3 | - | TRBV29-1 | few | CSVEVRGPDTQYF | TGCAGCGTTGAAGTGAGGGGTCCAGATACGCAGTATTTT
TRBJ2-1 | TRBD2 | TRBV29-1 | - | CSVVTSPGLAGGFF | TGCAGCGTCGTTACGTCCCCGGGACTAGCGGGAGGGTTCTTC
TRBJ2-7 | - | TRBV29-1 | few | CSVEDALAGGEQYF | TGCAGCGTTGAAGACGCCCTCGCTGGGGGCGAGCAGTACTTC
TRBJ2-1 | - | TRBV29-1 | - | CSFRWSYNEQFF | TGCAGCTTCAGATGGTCCTACAATGAGCAGTTCTTC
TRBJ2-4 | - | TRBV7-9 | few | CASSLEPGRLAKNIQYF | TGTGCCAGCAGCTTAGAACCGGGCCGCCTAGCCAAAAACATTCAGTACTTC
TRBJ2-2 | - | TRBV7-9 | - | CASSLQATGELFF | TGTGCCAGCAGCCTTCAAGCCACCGGGGAGCTGTTTTTT
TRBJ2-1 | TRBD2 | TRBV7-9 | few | CASSLEAGVGGEQFF | TGTGCCAGCAGCTTAGAGGCGGGAGTTGGGGGGGAGCAGTTCTTC
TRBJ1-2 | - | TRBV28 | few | CATRQPSTFYGYTF | TGTGCCACCCGACAGCCATCGACTTTCTATGGCTACACCTTC
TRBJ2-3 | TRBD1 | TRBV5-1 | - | CASSPGQGTDTQYF | TGCGCCAGCAGCCCAGGACAGGGGACAGATACGCAGTATTTT
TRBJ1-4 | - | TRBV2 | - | CASSARVNEKLFF | TGTGCCAGCAGTGCGAGGGTTAATGAAAAACTGTTTTTT
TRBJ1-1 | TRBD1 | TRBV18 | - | CASSPPGQGNTEAFF | TGTGCCAGCTCACCACCGGGACAGGGGAACACTGAAGCTTTCTTT
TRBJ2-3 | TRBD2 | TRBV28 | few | CASSLLGRAGQDTQYF | TGTGCCAGCAGTTTATTAGGGAGGGCCGGACAAGATACGCAGTATTTT
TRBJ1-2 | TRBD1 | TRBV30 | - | CAWSGRQGNFRGYTF | TGTGCCTGGAGTGGACGACAGGGGAATTTTCGTGGCTACACCTTC
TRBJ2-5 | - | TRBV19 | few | CASKVRETQYF | TGTGCCAGTAAGGTCAGGGAGACCCAGTACTTC
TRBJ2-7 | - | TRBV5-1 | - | CASSLGKSEQYF | TGCGCCAGCAGCTTGGGCAAATCCGAGCAGTACTTC
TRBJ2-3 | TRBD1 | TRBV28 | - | CASSRRSQGASTDTQYF | TGTGCCAGCAGCCGAAGGTCCCAGGGGGCGTCCACAGATACGCAGTATTTT
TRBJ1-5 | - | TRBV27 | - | CASSIARRGVKGNQPQHF | TGTGCCAGCAGTATAGCAAGACGGGGGGTGAAGGGCAATCAGCCCCAGCATTTT
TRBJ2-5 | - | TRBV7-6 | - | CASSLREYQETQYF | TGTGCCAGCAGCTTAAGGGAGTACCAAGAGACCCAGTACTTC